The 2 T cell receptor beta chains below all came from one sample that was sequenced in a study of CD8+CD57+ T cells in acquired aplastic anemia. The TCR beta profiling, which covered VDJ combination and CDR3 sequence, was carried out using genomic DNA as the template. TCRdb analysed the reads with MiXCR anew, one entry per CDR3 protein. The table has 250,000 to 350,000 distinct CDR3 sequences, 45% to 70% seen once; the top ten hold 6.5% to 10%. The specimen was sorted CD4+, CD8+, or CD8+CD57+ T cells (not recorded which) from PBMCs. The receptors derive from a human donor with severe aplastic anemia or a healthy control (not recorded which).

The chain recombines TRBV5-1 with TRBJ2-2; 8 bases line up with TRBD2. Germline assignment: CDR1 SGHRS and CDR2 YFSETQ. The length of the CDR3 is 12 residues. The junction had 2 bases not matched to a gene; V was cut back by 9 bases and J by 4 bases. CDR3 in DNA: TGCGCCACCCGGGGGGGCACCGGGGAGCTGTTTTTT. It is translated as CATRGGTGELFF. Filled out from reference TRBV5-1 and TRBJ2-2, the complete variable domain reads KAGVTQTPRYLIKTRGQQVTLSCSPISGHRSVSWYQQTPGQGLQFLFEYFSETQRNKGNFPGRFSGRQFSNSRSEMNVSTLELGDSALYLCATRGGTGELFFGEGSRLTVL.

The rearrangement joins TRBV5-1 to TRBJ1-1; no firm D call. Deletions cut 1 base from V and 1 base from J, with 11 bases between. The CDR3 runs to 15 residues. CDR1 is SGHRS and CDR2 is YFSETQ in the germline V gene. DNA of the CDR3: TGCGCCAGCAGCTTGCGGCCAATGGAGAACACTGAAGCTTTCTTT. Translated, it gives CASSLRPMENTEAFF.